The present T cell receptor (beta chain) was sequenced within a study of T cell responses to AZD1222 COVID-19 vaccine. Findings of the study overall: Spike-wide vaccine-associated CD4 TCRs dominated at 160-218 and 743-854.

The germline V gene has CDR1 SNHLY and CDR2 FYNNEI. The CDR3 spans 13 residues. J gave up 3 bases and V 6 bases, and 4 bases lay outside the gene matches. Note on this clone: Its antigen is undetermined.

Produced via immunoSEQ multiplex PCR; TCRdb's table is partial and in-frame only. The data hold approximately 77,000 clones, with around 90% observed a single time. Here the sequenced sample was peripheral blood, taken on day 0 of MenACWY control vaccination. The rearrangement links TRBV2 to TRBJ2-7; TRBD1 matches at 8 bases. The TCR was taken from an adult in good health. CDR3 in amino acids: CASRETGDYEQYF. As DNA, the CDR3 is TGTGCCAGCAGGGAGACAGGGGACTACGAGCAGTACTTC.